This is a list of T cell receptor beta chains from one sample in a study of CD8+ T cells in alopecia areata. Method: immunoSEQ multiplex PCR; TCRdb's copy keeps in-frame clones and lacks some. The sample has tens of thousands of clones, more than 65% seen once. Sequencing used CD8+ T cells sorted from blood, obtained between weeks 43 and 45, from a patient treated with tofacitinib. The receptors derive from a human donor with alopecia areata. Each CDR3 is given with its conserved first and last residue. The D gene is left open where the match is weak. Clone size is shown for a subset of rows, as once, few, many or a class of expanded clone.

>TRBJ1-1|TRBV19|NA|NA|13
CASSQEPNTEAFF
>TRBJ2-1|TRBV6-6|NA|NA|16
CASTTGGLAPYNEQFF
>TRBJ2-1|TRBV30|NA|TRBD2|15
CAWSETSGATWEQFF
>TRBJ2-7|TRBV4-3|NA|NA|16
CASSQGTTGAIYEQYF
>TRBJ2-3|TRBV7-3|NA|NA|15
CASSLYGGRTDTQYF
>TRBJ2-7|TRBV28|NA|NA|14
CASSLEGFSYEQYF
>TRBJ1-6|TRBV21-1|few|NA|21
CASAQPSPRDSSWALNSPLHF
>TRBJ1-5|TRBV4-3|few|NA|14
CASSRSYSNQPQHF
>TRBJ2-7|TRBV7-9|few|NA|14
CASSNRAVANEQYF
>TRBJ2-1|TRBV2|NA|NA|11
CANKNYNEQFF
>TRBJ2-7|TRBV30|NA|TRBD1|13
CAWRGQGGYEQYF
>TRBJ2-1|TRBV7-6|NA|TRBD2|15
CASSFGGGALNEQFF
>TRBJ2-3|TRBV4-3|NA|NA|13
CASSQDRAGTQYF
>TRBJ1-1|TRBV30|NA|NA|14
CAWDPSQGRGEAFF
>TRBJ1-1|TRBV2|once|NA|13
CASSPRGFTEAFF
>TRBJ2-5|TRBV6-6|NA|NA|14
CASSYSTPSETQYF
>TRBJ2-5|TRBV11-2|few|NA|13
CASSLEALETQYF
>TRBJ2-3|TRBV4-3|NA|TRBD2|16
CASSPGTSGGAYTQYF
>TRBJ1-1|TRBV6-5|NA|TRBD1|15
CASSLRGVVGTEAFF
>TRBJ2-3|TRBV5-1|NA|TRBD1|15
CASSDLQGETDTQYF
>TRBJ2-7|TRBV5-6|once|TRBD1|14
CASSPTGTGGEQYF
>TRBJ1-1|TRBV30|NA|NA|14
CAWSEDPLNTEAFF
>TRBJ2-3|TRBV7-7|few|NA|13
CASSLGLTDTQYF
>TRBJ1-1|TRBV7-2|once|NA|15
CASSSEITGRAEAFF
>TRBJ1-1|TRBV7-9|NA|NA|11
CASSLGTEAFF
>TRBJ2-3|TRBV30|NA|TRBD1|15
CAWSLDRGFTDTQYF